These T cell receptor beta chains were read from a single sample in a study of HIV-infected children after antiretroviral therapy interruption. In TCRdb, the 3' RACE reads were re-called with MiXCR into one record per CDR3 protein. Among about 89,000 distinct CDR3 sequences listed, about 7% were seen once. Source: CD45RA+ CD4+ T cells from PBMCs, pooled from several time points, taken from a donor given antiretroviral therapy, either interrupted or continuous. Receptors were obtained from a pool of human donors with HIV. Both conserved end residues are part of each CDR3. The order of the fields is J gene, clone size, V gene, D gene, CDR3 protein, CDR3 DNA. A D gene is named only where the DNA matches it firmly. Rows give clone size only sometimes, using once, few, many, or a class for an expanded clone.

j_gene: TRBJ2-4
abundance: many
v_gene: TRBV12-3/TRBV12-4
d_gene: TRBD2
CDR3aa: CASSRPSGGLPLGKNIQYF
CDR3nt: TGTGCCAGCAGTCGCCCTAGCGGGGGCCTTCCTTTGGGCAAAAACATTCAGTACTTC

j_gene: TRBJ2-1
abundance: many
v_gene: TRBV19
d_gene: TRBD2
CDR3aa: CASSIVAGGNNEQFF
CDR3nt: TGTGCCAGTAGTATCGTAGCGGGAGGTAACAATGAGCAGTTCTTC

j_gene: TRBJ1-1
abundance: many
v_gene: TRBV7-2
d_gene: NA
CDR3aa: CASSLGTGMNTEAFF
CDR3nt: TGTGCCAGCAGCCTAGGGACCGGTATGAACACTGAAGCTTTCTTT

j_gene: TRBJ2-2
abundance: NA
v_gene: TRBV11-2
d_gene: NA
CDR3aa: CASSLISGTGELFF
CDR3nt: TGTGCCAGCAGCTTAATTTCCGGGACCGGGGAGCTGTTTTTT

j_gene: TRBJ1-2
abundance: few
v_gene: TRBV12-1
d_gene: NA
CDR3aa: CASSRIKGTNYGYTF
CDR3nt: TGTGCCAGCAGTCGGATTAAGGGGACTAACTATGGCTACACCTTC

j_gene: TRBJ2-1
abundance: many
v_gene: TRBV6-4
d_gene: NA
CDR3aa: CASSVEGGSYNEQFF
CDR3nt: TGTGCCAGCAGTGTTGAGGGGGGCTCCTACAATGAGCAGTTCTTC

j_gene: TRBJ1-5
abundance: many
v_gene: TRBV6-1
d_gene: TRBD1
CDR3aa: CASIQQGANQPQHF
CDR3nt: TGTGCCAGCATTCAACAGGGGGCGAATCAGCCCCAGCATTTT

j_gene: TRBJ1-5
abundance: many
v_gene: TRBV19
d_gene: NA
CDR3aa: CASSIDRGHNQPQHF
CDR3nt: TGTGCCAGTAGTATAGATCGTGGTCACAATCAGCCCCAGCATTTT

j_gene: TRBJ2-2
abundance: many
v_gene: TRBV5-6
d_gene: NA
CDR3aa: CASSRDTHTGELFF
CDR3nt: TGTGCCAGCAGCCGGGACACTCACACCGGGGAGCTGTTTTTT

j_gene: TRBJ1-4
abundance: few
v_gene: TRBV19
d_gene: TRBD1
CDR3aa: CASSRTDRGGSSYEKLFF
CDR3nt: TGTGCCAGTAGCCGTACCGACAGGGGCGGAAGTAGTTATGAAAAACTGTTTTTT

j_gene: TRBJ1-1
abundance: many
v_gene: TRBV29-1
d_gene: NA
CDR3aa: CSVKNSNVNTEAFF
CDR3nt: TGCAGCGTGAAAAACAGCAATGTGAACACTGAAGCTTTCTTT

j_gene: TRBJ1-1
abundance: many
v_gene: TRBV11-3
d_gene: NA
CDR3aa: CASSSSGDTEAFF
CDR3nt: TGTGCCAGCAGCTCTAGCGGGGACACTGAAGCTTTCTTT

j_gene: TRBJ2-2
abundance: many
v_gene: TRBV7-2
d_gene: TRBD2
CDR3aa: CASSNQRGRTGELFF
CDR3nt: TGTGCCAGCAGCAACCAGCGGGGGAGGACCGGGGAGCTGTTTTTT

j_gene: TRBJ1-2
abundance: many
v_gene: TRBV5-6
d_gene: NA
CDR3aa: CASSLKMDGYTF
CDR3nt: TGTGCCAGCAGCTTGAAGATGGACGGCTACACCTTC

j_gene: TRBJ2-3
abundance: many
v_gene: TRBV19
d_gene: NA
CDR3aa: CASSGHRVSTDTQYF
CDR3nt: TGTGCCAGTAGTGGTCACAGGGTAAGCACAGATACGCAGTATTTT

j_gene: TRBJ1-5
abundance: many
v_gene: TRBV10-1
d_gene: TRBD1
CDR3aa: CASGGSDREHDQPQHF
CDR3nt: TGCGCCAGCGGGGGGTCGGACAGGGAACACGATCAGCCCCAGCATTTT

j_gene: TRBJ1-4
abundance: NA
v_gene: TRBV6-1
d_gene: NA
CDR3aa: CASSEVGSTNEKLFF
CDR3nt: TGTGCCAGCAGTGAAGTCGGGTCAACTAATGAAAAACTGTTTTTT

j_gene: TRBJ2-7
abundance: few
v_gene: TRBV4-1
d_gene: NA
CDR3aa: CASSQDTPYEQYF
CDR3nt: TGCGCCAGCAGCCAAGATACCCCCTACGAGCAGTACTTC

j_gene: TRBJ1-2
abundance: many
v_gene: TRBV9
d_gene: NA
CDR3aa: CASSVSPTRRAGGYTF
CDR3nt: TGTGCCAGCAGCGTCAGCCCCACGCGAAGGGCGGGTGGCTACACCTTC

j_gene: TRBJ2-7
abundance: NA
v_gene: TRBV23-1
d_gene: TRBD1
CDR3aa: CASSQRDRLREQYF
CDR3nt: TGCGCCAGCAGTCAAAGGGACAGGCTTAGGGAGCAGTACTTC

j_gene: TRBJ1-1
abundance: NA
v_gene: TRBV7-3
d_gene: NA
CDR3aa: CASSSQGYTEAFF
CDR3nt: TGTGCCAGTAGCTCTCAGGGGTACACTGAAGCTTTCTTT

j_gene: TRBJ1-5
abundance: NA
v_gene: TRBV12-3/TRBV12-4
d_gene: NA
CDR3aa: CASSYDSYSNQPQHF
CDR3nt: TGTGCCAGCAGTTATGACAGCTATAGCAATCAGCCCCAGCATTTT

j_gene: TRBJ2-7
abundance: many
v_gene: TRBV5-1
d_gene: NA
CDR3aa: CASSARNPAYEQYF
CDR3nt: TGCGCCAGCAGCGCGAGGAATCCGGCCTACGAGCAGTACTTC

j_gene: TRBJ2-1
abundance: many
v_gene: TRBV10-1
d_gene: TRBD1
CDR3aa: CASSVDRGLFDEQFF
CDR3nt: TGCGCCAGCAGTGTCGACAGGGGACTGTTCGATGAGCAGTTCTTC

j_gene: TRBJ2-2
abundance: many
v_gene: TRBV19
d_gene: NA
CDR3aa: CASSNIPGLPTGELFF
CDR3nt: TGTGCCAGTAGCAATATTCCTGGACTCCCCACCGGGGAGCTGTTTTTT

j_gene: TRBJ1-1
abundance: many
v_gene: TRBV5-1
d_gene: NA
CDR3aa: CASSLPEATEAFF
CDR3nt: TGCGCCAGCAGCTTGCCCGAGGCCACTGAAGCTTTCTTT

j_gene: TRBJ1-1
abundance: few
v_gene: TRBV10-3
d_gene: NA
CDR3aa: CAISESSSGEAFF
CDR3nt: TGTGCCATCAGTGAGTCCTCATCCGGTGAAGCTTTCTTT

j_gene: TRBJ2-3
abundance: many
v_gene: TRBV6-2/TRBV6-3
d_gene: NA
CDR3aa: CASSYSTLGDTQYF
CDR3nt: TGTGCCAGCAGTTACTCCACCCTCGGGGATACGCAGTATTTT

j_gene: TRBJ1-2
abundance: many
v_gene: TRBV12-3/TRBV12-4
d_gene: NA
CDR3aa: CASSLNKQNWGYTF
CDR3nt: TGTGCCAGCAGTTTAAATAAGCAAAACTGGGGCTACACCTTC

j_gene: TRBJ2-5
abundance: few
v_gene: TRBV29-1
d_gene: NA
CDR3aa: CSVEPQGGWETQYF
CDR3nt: TGCAGCGTTGAACCACAGGGGGGGTGGGAGACCCAGTACTTC

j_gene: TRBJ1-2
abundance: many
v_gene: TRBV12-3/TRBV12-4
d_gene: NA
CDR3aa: CASTRGGYTF
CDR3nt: TGTGCCAGCACACGGGGAGGCTACACCTTC

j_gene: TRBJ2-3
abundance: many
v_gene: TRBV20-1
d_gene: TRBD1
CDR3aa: CSAGGRTDTQYF
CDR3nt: TGCAGCGCAGGGGGACGCACAGATACGCAGTATTTT

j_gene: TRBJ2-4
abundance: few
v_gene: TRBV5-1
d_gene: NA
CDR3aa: CASSLSGNIQYF
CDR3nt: TGCGCCAGCAGCTTGAGCGGGAACATTCAGTACTTC

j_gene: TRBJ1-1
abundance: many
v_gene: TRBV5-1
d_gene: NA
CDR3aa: CASSTEGRQAFF
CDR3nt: TGCGCCAGCAGCACAGAGGGGCGGCAAGCTTTCTTT

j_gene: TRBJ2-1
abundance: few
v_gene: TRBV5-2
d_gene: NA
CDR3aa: CASNIVNEQFF
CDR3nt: TGTGCCAGCAACATCGTGAATGAGCAGTTCTTC

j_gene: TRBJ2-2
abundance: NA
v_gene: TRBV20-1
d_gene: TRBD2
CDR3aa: CSASALAGGAGELFF
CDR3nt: TGCAGTGCTAGCGCGCTAGCGGGGGGGGCGGGGGAGCTGTTTTTT

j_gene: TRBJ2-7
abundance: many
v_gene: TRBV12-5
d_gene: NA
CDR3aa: CASGEGTIYEQYF
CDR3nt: TGTGCTAGTGGTGAGGGGACCATCTACGAGCAGTACTTC

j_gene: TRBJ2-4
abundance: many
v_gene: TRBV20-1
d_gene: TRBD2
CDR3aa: CSARDRLAGGKNIQYF
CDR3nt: TGCAGTGCTAGAGATCGGCTAGCGGGGGGAAAAAACATTCAGTACTTC

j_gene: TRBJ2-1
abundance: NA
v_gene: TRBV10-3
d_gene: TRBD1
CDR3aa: CAISEQGTTYNEQFF
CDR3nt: TGTGCCATCAGTGAACAGGGGACAACCTACAATGAGCAGTTCTTC

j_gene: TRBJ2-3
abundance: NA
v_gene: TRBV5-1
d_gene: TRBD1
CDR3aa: CASSDQGQPLVDTQYF
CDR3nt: TGCGCCAGCAGCGACCAGGGACAGCCCTTGGTAGATACGCAGTATTTT

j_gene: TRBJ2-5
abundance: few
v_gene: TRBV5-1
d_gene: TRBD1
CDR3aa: CASSLWTGVRETQYF
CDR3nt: TGCGCCAGCAGCTTGTGGACAGGGGTAAGAGAGACCCAGTACTTC

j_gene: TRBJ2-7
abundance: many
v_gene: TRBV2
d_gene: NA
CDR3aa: CASRTALKAYEQYF
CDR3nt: TGTGCCAGCCGGACAGCTCTCAAGGCCTACGAGCAGTACTTC

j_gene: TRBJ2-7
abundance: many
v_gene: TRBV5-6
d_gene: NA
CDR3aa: CASSLVRSYEQYF
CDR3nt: TGTGCCAGCAGCTTGGTTCGGAGCTACGAGCAGTACTTC

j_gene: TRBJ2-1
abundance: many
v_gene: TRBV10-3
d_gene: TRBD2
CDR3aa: CAIMGEVGRDEQFF
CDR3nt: TGTGCCATCATGGGAGAGGTAGGGAGGGATGAGCAGTTCTTC

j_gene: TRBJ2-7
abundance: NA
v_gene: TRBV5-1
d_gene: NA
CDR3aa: CASRWTVNYEQYF
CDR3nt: TGCGCCAGCAGGTGGACTGTGAACTACGAGCAGTACTTC

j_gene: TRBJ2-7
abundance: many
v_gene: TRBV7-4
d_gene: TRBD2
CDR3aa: CASSLGSGSIYEQYF
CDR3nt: TGTGCCAGCAGCTTAGGTAGCGGGAGTATCTACGAGCAGTACTTC

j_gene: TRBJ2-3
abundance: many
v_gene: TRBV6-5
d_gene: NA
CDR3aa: CASSYSVSRDDTQYF
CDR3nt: TGTGCCAGCAGTTACTCCGTAAGCAGGGACGATACGCAGTATTTT

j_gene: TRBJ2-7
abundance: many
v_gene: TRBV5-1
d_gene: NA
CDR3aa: CASRPDPSGVEQYF
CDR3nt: TGCGCCAGCAGACCAGACCCCTCAGGGGTCGAGCAGTACTTC

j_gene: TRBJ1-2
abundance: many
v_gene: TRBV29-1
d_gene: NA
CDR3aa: CSVDRGDGYTF
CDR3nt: TGCAGCGTTGATAGGGGAGATGGCTACACCTTC

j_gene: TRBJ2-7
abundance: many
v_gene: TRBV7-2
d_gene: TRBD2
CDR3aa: CASSLGLIAGSLTYEQYF
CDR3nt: TGTGCCAGCAGCTTAGGACTAATAGCGGGGTCCCTAACCTACGAGCAGTACTTC

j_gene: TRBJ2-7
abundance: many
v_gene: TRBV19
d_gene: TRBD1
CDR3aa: CASSYRGREQYF
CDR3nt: TGTGCCAGCAGTTACAGGGGGCGAGAACAGTACTTC

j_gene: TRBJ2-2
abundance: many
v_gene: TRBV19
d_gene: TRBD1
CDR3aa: CASGTGGNTGELFF
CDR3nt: TGTGCCAGTGGGACAGGGGGGAACACCGGGGAGCTGTTTTTT

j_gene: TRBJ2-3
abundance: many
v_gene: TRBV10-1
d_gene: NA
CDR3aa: CASSPLMDSTDTQYF
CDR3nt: TGCGCCAGCAGCCCTTTAATGGACAGCACAGATACGCAGTATTTT